Presented here are 14 T cell receptor beta chains from one specimen sequenced in a study of cytomegalovirus exposure and HLA in healthy donors (dated by TCRdb to about 2017). Library prep was done by the immunoSEQ multiplex PCR assay. The multiplex PCR relied on a mix of 60 forward primers for TCR Vbeta segments and 13 reverse primers for TCR Jbeta segments. In TCRdb, the immuneACCESS table is reduced to in-frame sequences with V and J assigned. These tables do not hold every clone; where another copy was compared, an unresolved V gene accounts for under half, and the others remain unexplained. The sample table shows about 160,000 clones, and approximately 84% are seen once. The top ten hold under 6% of the sample. The specimen was PBMCs. These receptors originate from a woman aged 45-65 years in good health and CMV-seropositive.

The chain employs TRBV27 and TRBJ1-1; D is possibly TRBD1 (5 bases). Looked up from germline, CDR1 is MNHEY and CDR2 is SMNVEV (reference sequence). The CDR3 is 15 amino acids. Trimming removed 2 bases at V and 2 bases at J, with 12 bases between. DNA of the CDR3: TGTGCCAGCAGTTTAGCACGGGGGGGTAACACTGAAGCTTTCTTT. Amino acid sequence: CASSLARGGNTEAFF.

This chain links TRBV27 with TRBJ1-2, with unresolved D. V was clipped by 2 bases and J by 1 base, with 5 bases between them. The CDR3 spans 13 residues. Germline CDR1 is MNHEY and CDR2 is SMNVEV (reference sequence). The CDR3: CASSLKRNYGYTF. As DNA, the CDR3 is TGTGCCAGCAGTTTAAAGCGTAACTATGGCTACACCTTC.

The chain has TRBV15 and TRBJ2-7, with D perhaps TRBD2 (5 bases). The CDR3 totals 14 residues. V was cut by 5 bases and J by 6 bases, with 17 bases left in between. Germline V gives CDR1 LNHNV, CDR2 YYDKDF (reference sequence). The CDR3 nucleotides read TGTGCCACCAGCTCCAAACTAGAAGCTTCCGAGCAGTACTTC. Translating it yields CATSSKLEASEQYF.

This chain joins TRBV5-1 and TRBJ2-5; 11 nucleotides align to TRBD2. This CDR3 has 17 amino acids. V gave up 4 bases and J gave up 5 bases; unmatched junction bases: 13. Germline V lookup: CDR1 SGHRS, CDR2 YFSETQ. CDR3: CASSPGTSGPYRETQYF. CDR3 sequence (DNA): TGCGCCAGCAGCCCGGGGACTAGCGGACCATACCGGGAGACCCAGTACTTC.

The table lists this clone with a count of one. This chain connects TRBV5-1 to TRBJ1-1; tentative D call: TRBD1 (6 bases). Germline CDR1 and CDR2: SGHRS and YFSETQ. The ends were cut back, 0 bases at V and 0 bases at J, with 15 bases in the middle. The CDR3 runs to 17 residues. The CDR3 sequence: CASSLDPQGKLNTEAFF. CDR3 nucleotide sequence: TGCGCCAGCAGCTTGGACCCACAGGGTAAGCTGAACACTGAAGCTTTCTTT.

V gene TRBV4-2 combines with J gene TRBJ2-3, with TRBD2 as a possible D gene (8 bases). The germline CDR1 and CDR2 sequences are LGHNA and YNFKEQ. V gave up 1 base and J gave up 4 bases, with 15 bases separating them. The CDR3 is 16 residues long. The CDR3 DNA reads TGTGCCAGCAGCCAAGGCTCGGGAGGGGGCTCAGATACGCAGTATTTT. Translating it yields CASSQGSGGGSDTQYF.

V and J are TRBV27 and TRBJ1-1; D might be TRBD1 (6 bases). CDR1 MNHEY and CDR2 SMNVEV come from the germline V gene (reference sequence). V lost 3 bases and J 5 bases, leaving 16 bases between the germline ends. The CDR3 length is 15 residues. As DNA, the CDR3 is TGTGCCAGCAGTTTTAGGGGTTGGGGGCAAACTGAAGCTTTCTTT. Amino acid sequence: CASSFRGWGQTEAFF.

V and J are TRBV10-1 and TRBJ1-1, with no clear D. The CDR3 is 13 residues long. CDR1 is WNHNN and CDR2 is SYGVQD in the germline V gene (reference sequence). V lost 5 bases and J 7 bases, leaving 14 bases between the germline ends. In DNA form, the CDR3 reads TGCGCCAGCAGTAGAGTACGCGGAAGTGAAGCTTTCTTT. This sequence encodes CASSRVRGSEAFF.

The rearrangement links TRBV11-2 to TRBJ1-1; the D gene is possibly TRBD1 (5 bases). V lost 5 bases, J lost 9 bases, and 16 bases lay in between. Germline assignment: CDR1 SGHAT and CDR2 FQNNGV. The CDR3 has 13 residues. DNA for the CDR3: TGTGCCAGCAGCCTAGTACCCGCAGGGCAAGCTTTCTTT. Translation: CASSLVPAGQAFF.

The CDR3 loop is CATSRNYGPQYF. The CDR3 nucleotides are TGTGCCACCAGCAGGAATTACGGTCCGCAGTATTTT. This chain connects TRBV15 to TRBJ2-3; the D is unclear. This CDR3 spans 12 amino acids. From germline, CDR1 is LNHNV and CDR2 YYDKDF (reference sequence). V was clipped by 3 bases and J by 10 bases, with 11 bases between them.

This rearrangement joins TRBV19 to TRBJ1-2; 9 bases agree with TRBD1. The ends lost 3 bases at V and 3 bases at J; junction bases unmatched: 5. The germline CDR1 and CDR2 sequences are LNHDA and SQIVND (reference sequence). CDR3 size: 15 residues. The CDR3 spells CASSISRTGDYGYTF. In nucleotides, the CDR3 is TGTGCCAGTAGTATTTCCAGGACAGGGGACTATGGCTACACCTTC.

The J gene is TRBJ2-3, the V gene TRBV7-3, with unresolved D. CDR1 SGHTA and CDR2 FQGTGA come from the germline V gene. The CDR3 spans 15 residues. The V and J ends lost 0 bases and 1 base respectively, with 8 bases between them. In DNA form, the CDR3 reads TGTGCCAGCAGCTTAACGTTCGGAGGCACAGATACGCAGTATTTT. It yields the protein CASSLTFGGTDTQYF.

The V and J genes are TRBV21-1 and TRBJ2-7; no check of the table's D call, TRBD1, against the DNA was made. TRBV21-1 is a recognized pseudogene. The length of the CDR3 is 18 residues. CDR3 region: CASSKVPTKDRDEDEQYF. The CDR3 nucleotides are TGTGCCAGCAGCAAAGTCCCCACTAAGGACAGGGATGAGGACGAGCAGTACTTC.

This chain connects TRBV5-4 to TRBJ2-3; D unclear. The CDR3 contains 13 residues. Trimming shortened V by 4 bases and J by 1 base, and 7 bases separated the two germline ends. CDR1 and CDR2 (germline): SGHNT, YYREEE (reference sequence). CDR3 bases: TGTGCCAGCAGCCAACAACGCACAGATACGCAGTATTTT. Its protein is CASSQQRTDTQYF. Complete variable domain (other parts from reference TRBV5-4 and TRBJ2-3): ETGVTQSPTHLIKTRGQQVTLRCSSQSGHNTVSWYQQALGQGPQFIFQYYREEENGRGNFPPRFSGLQFPNYSSELNVNALELDDSALYLCASSQQRTDTQYFGPGTRLTVL.